The rows below give T cell receptor beta chains drawn from one sample of a study of cytomegalovirus exposure and HLA in healthy donors. Here immunoSEQ multiplex PCR was the method, and the copy in TCRdb shows in-frame clones only, minus some. The data hold over 110,000 clones, with approximately 87% observed a single time. The material sequenced was PBMCs. These receptors were taken from a man younger than 35 in good health and CMV-seronegative. CDR3s include the opening cysteine and the closing phenylalanine or tryptophan. A D gene is named only where the DNA matches it firmly. For some rows the clone size is stated as once, few or many, or as a class when expanded; others skip it.

v_gene: TRBV29-1
d_gene: -
abundance: -
j_gene: TRBJ2-3
CDR3nt: TGCAGCGTTGAAGATCCTTGGGGGCCCGGGGATACGCAGTATTTT
CDR3aa: CSVEDPWGPGDTQYF

v_gene: TRBV5-1
d_gene: -
abundance: -
j_gene: TRBJ1-1
CDR3nt: TGCGCCAGCAGCTTGGTAGGGGACTGGGATTTGAACACTGAAGCTTTCTTT
CDR3aa: CASSLVGDWDLNTEAFF

v_gene: TRBV5-1
d_gene: TRBD2
abundance: -
j_gene: TRBJ2-1
CDR3nt: TGCGCCAGCAGCTCAATAGCGGGAGTGTACAATGAGCAGTTCTTC
CDR3aa: CASSSIAGVYNEQFF

v_gene: TRBV30
d_gene: -
abundance: -
j_gene: TRBJ1-4
CDR3nt: -
CDR3aa: CAWSVGQGTFF

v_gene: TRBV5-6
d_gene: TRBD2
abundance: -
j_gene: TRBJ2-2
CDR3nt: TGTGCCAGCAGCTTCCAACTAGCGGGAAGGAGGACCGGGGAGCTGTTTTTT
CDR3aa: CASSFQLAGRRTGELFF

v_gene: TRBV5-4
d_gene: -
abundance: -
j_gene: TRBJ1-1
CDR3nt: TGTGCCAGCAGATCAGTTGCGAACACTGAAGCTTTCTTT
CDR3aa: CASRSVANTEAFF

v_gene: TRBV5-4
d_gene: TRBD2
abundance: -
j_gene: TRBJ2-1
CDR3nt: TGTGCCAGCAGCCCTCCGACTAGCGGGGCCTACAATGAGCAGTTCTTC
CDR3aa: CASSPPTSGAYNEQFF

v_gene: TRBV2
d_gene: TRBD1
abundance: -
j_gene: TRBJ1-2
CDR3nt: TGTGCCAGCAGTCAGATGGGACAGGGGGCAGATGGCTACACCTTC
CDR3aa: CASSQMGQGADGYTF

v_gene: TRBV5-1
d_gene: TRBD2
abundance: -
j_gene: TRBJ2-5
CDR3nt: TGCGCCAGCAGCCTAGGGACTAGCGGGGAGACCCAGTACTTC
CDR3aa: CASSLGTSGETQYF

v_gene: TRBV7-6
d_gene: TRBD2
abundance: -
j_gene: TRBJ2-3
CDR3nt: TGTGCCAGCAGCTGGACTAGCGGGGGTTCAGATACGCAGTATTTT
CDR3aa: CASSWTSGGSDTQYF

v_gene: TRBV7-6
d_gene: -
abundance: -
j_gene: TRBJ1-1
CDR3nt: TGTGCCAGCAGCCATGAACAGGGTGGTACTGAAGCTTTCTTT
CDR3aa: CASSHEQGGTEAFF

v_gene: TRBV7-9
d_gene: TRBD2
abundance: once
j_gene: TRBJ2-7
CDR3nt: TGTGCCAGCAGCGTACAAGGGACTAGGGGCACCTACGAGCAGTACTTC
CDR3aa: CASSVQGTRGTYEQYF

v_gene: TRBV5-1
d_gene: -
abundance: -
j_gene: TRBJ2-2
CDR3nt: TGCGCCAGCACCCCGGGTGGAGTGTCCGGGGAGCTGTTTTTT
CDR3aa: CASTPGGVSGELFF

v_gene: TRBV27
d_gene: -
abundance: once
j_gene: TRBJ1-1
CDR3nt: TGTGCCAGCAGTAACTATCAGGGTCGTCGAGCTGAAGCTTTCTTT
CDR3aa: CASSNYQGRRAEAFF

v_gene: TRBV28
d_gene: TRBD1
abundance: -
j_gene: TRBJ2-7
CDR3nt: TGTGCCAGCAGAGCCGCCGGGACAGGGGAGTACGAGCAGTACTTC
CDR3aa: CASRAAGTGEYEQYF

v_gene: TRBV7-8
d_gene: TRBD1
abundance: -
j_gene: TRBJ1-6
CDR3nt: TGTGCCAGCAGCGCCGGACAGGAGAATTCACCCCTCCACTTT
CDR3aa: CASSAGQENSPLHF

v_gene: TRBV14
d_gene: -
abundance: -
j_gene: TRBJ2-1
CDR3nt: TGTGCCAGCAGCGCCCTGGACAGTCTCAATGAGCAGTTCTTC
CDR3aa: CASSALDSLNEQFF

v_gene: TRBV25-1
d_gene: TRBD2
abundance: -
j_gene: TRBJ2-3
CDR3nt: TGTGCCAGCAGTGCCGCTAGCGGGAGGGCAGATACGCAGTATTTT
CDR3aa: CASSAASGRADTQYF

v_gene: TRBV7-9
d_gene: TRBD1
abundance: -
j_gene: TRBJ2-5
CDR3nt: TGTGCCAGCAGCTCCCCGACAGGGGGTGGGGAGACCCAGTACTTC
CDR3aa: CASSSPTGGGETQYF

v_gene: TRBV27
d_gene: -
abundance: -
j_gene: TRBJ2-7
CDR3nt: TGTGCCAGCAGCTTCCTGCCTCCCGGGTTACTCCCACCCCACGAGCAGTACTTC
CDR3aa: CASSFLPPGLLPPHEQYF

v_gene: TRBV27
d_gene: TRBD1
abundance: once
j_gene: TRBJ2-7
CDR3nt: TGTGCCAGCAGGTGGACAGGATCCTACGAGCAGTACTTC
CDR3aa: CASRWTGSYEQYF

v_gene: TRBV11-2
d_gene: -
abundance: -
j_gene: TRBJ2-3
CDR3nt: TGTGCCAGCAGCCCTGACGAGAGGGCCGTAGGCACAGATACGCAGTATTTT
CDR3aa: CASSPDERAVGTDTQYF

v_gene: TRBV28
d_gene: -
abundance: -
j_gene: TRBJ2-7
CDR3nt: TGTGCCAGCAGTTACGAGTACGAGCAGTACTTC
CDR3aa: CASSYEYEQYF

v_gene: TRBV19
d_gene: -
abundance: -
j_gene: TRBJ1-5
CDR3nt: TGTGCCAGTTCGGGCCAGCGGCGGGAGTCCCAGCATTTT
CDR3aa: CASSGQRRESQHF

v_gene: TRBV7-8
d_gene: TRBD1
abundance: -
j_gene: TRBJ1-4
CDR3nt: TGTGCCATAGGGGGCCGTAATGAAAAACTGTTTTTT
CDR3aa: CAIGGRNEKLFF

v_gene: TRBV7-6
d_gene: -
abundance: -
j_gene: TRBJ2-7
CDR3nt: TGTGCCAGCAGCCCCTCGCTCCAGGTTCAGTACTTC
CDR3aa: CASSPSLQVQYF

v_gene: TRBV6-5
d_gene: TRBD1
abundance: -
j_gene: TRBJ1-1
CDR3nt: TGTGCCAGCAGGCCAGGGGGCAGAAACACTGAAGCTTTCTTT
CDR3aa: CASRPGGRNTEAFF